The 2 T cell receptor beta chains below were found in one sample sequenced in a study of cytomegalovirus exposure and HLA in healthy donors. The PCR made use of 60 Vbeta and 13 Jbeta primers. Assay: immunoSEQ multiplex PCR; the TCRdb copy retains only in-frame clones and omits some. This sample has about 33,000 clones; around half occur once, and the top ten carry around 6.5%. The sample consisted of PBMCs. The receptors here all came from a woman in her thirties or forties in good health and CMV-seropositive.

V gene TRBV2 combines with J gene TRBJ1-3; weak D call: TRBD1 (6 bases). There are 13 residues in the CDR3. From germline, CDR1 is SNHLY and CDR2 FYNNEI. The ends were cut back, 6 bases at V and 4 bases at J, with 10 bases in the middle. The CDR3 sequence is CASSTGRGNTIYF. CDR3 bases: TGTGCCAGCAGCACAGGGAGAGGAAACACCATATATTTT.

This clone was observed a single time. The V and J genes are TRBV7-2 and TRBJ1-2, with TRBD1 matching over 7 bases. The CDR3 consists of 15 residues. V lost 5 bases and J lost 2; bases outside the gene matches: 8. CDR1 and CDR2 (germline): SGHTA, FQGNSA. The CDR3 loop is CASSAPNRGNYGYTF. The CDR3 bases are TGTGCCAGCAGCGCGCCAAACAGGGGCAACTATGGCTACACCTTC.